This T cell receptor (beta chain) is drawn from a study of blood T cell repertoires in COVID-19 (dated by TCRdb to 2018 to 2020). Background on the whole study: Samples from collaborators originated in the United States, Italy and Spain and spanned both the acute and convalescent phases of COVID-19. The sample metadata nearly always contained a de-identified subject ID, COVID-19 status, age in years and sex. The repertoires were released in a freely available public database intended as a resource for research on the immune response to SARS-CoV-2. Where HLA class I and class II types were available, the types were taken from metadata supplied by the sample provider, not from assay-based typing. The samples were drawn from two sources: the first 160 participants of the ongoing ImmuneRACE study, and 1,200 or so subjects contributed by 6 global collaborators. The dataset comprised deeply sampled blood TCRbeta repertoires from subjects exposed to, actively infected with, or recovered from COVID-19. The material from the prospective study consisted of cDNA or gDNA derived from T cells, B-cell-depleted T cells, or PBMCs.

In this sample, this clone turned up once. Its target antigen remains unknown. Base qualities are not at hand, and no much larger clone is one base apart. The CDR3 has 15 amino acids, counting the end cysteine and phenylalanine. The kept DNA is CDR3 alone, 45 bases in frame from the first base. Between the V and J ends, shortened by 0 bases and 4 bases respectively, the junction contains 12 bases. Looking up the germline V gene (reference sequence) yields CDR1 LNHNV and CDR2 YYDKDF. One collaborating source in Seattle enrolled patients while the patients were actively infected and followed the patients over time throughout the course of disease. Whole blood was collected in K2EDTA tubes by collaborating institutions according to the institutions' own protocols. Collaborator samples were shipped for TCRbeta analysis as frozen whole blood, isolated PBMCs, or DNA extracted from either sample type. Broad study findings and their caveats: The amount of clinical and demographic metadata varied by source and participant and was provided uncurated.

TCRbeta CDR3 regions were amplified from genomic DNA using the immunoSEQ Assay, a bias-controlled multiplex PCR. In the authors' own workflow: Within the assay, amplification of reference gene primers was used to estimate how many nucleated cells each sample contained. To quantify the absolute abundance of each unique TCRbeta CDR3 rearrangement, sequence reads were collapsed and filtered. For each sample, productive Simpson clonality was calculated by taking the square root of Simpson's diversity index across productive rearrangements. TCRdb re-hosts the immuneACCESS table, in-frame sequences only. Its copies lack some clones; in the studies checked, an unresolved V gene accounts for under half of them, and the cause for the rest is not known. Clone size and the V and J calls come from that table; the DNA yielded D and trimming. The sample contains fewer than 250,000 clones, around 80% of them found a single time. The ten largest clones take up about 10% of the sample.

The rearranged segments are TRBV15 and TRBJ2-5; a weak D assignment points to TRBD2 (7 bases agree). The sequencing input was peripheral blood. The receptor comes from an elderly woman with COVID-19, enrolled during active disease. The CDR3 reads CATSREGGARETQYF. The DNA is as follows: TGTGCCACCAGCAGAGAAGGGGGGGCACGAGAGACCCAGTACTTC.